This TCR beta chain is drawn from a study of T-cell memory formation after mild COVID-19. V was pared by 3 bases and J by 4 bases, with 18 bases of the junction left unmatched. The CDR3 runs 18 residues. The V gene's germline CDR1 is SGDLS and CDR2 YYNGEE. Each CDR3 protein gets one entry after TCRdb re-called the 5' RACE reads with MiXCR. In the table there are 65,000 to 95,000 distinct CDR3 sequences, 9.5% to 15% of which are singletons. Input material: PBMCs or a T cell subset sorted from them (not recorded which). The source is a man in his late teens or twenties who had mild COVID-19 (a few samples of this study predate the infection). Cell type and time point are not known. The gene calls are TRBV9 and TRBJ1-2, with TRBD1 identical over 7 bases. The CDR3 region is CASSALRDSPSGSYGYTF. The CDR3 bases are TGTGCCAGCAGCGCCCTAAGGGACAGCCCTTCCGGCTCCTATGGCTACACCTTC.